This TCR beta chain was captured by sequencing in a study of cytomegalovirus exposure and HLA in healthy donors. Method: immunoSEQ multiplex PCR; TCRdb's copy keeps in-frame clones and lacks some. Altogether about 72,000 clones are present, about 95% being singletons, with the ten largest covering about 1.9%. On this clone: Its antigen is still unknown.

Germline CDR1 reads SGHDN; CDR2 reads FVKESK. The ends were cut back, 1 base at V and 7 bases at J, with 13 bases in the middle. The CDR3 sequence is 14 residues long. Study-level results: In the roughly 130 validation repertoires, a later analysis found that first-cohort TCR clusters tended to co-occur.

The sequence was obtained from a young woman in good health and CMV-seropositive. Sequencing was done on a sample of PBMCs. The chain couples TRBV14 to TRBJ1-1; D is possibly TRBD1 (5 bases). Here the CDR3 reads CASSQVLGGVEAFF. For the CDR3, the DNA is TGTGCCAGCAGCCAAGTTTTGGGGGGGGTTGAAGCTTTCTTT.